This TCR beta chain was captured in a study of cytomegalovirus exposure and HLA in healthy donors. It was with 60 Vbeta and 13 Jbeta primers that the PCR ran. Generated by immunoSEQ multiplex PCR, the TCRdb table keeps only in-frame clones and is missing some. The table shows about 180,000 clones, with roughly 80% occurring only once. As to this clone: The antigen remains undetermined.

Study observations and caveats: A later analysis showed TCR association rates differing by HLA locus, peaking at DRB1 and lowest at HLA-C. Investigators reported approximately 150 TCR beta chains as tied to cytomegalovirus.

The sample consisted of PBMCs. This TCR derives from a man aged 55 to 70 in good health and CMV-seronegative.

Written as DNA, the CDR3 is TGTGCCAGCTCAGGACTAGCGGGAAGTACCTACGAGCAGTACTTC. It yields the protein CASSGLAGSTYEQYF. J is TRBJ2-7 and V is TRBV18, with 12 bases matching TRBD2. Trimming took 5 bases from V and 2 from J; bases not matched to a gene: 4. Germline CDR1 KGHSH, CDR2 LQKENI. The CDR3 covers 15 residues.